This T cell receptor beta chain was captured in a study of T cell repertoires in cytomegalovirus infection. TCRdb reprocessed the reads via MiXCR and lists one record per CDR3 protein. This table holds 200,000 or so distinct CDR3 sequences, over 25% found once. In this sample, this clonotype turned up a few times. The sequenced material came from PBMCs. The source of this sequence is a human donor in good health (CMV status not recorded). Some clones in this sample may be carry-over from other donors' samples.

CDR3 in amino acids: CSVEGPGNGYTF. DNA for the CDR3: TGCAGCGTTGAAGGTCCAGGGAATGGCTACACCTTC. The chain has TRBV29-1 and TRBJ1-2, with D perhaps matching TRBD1 (5 bases). The CDR3 covers 12 residues. Per the germline V gene, CDR1 is SQVTM and CDR2 is ANQGSEA. The V and J ends lost 1 base and 6 bases respectively, with 9 bases between them.